The clone carrying this T cell receptor (beta chain) was detected many times. Primed by a sample-barcoded 5' primer and a J-beta primer mix, a second PCR proceeded for about 6 to 11 cycles. No fewer than 2.5 million CDR3-containing paired-end reads came from each sample. TCRdb re-called the 5' RACE reads with MiXCR, one entry per CDR3 protein. The sample holds approximately 600,000 distinct CDR3 sequences, approximately 50% seen once. This specimen belongs to a study of blood T cells in healthy people across ages. Sequenced sample: blood. The sequence came from a man aged 55 to 70 in good health.

The chain's CDR3 is CSARGFAGDTNTGELFF. For the CDR3, the DNA is TGCAGTGCTAGAGGATTTGCGGGGGACACGAACACCGGGGAGCTGTTTTTT. This rearrangement joins TRBV20-1 to TRBJ2-2; maybe TRBD2 (7 bases). This CDR3 comprises 17 residues. Per germline, CDR1 DFQATT and CDR2 SNEGSKA (reference sequence). V gave up 1 base and J gave up 0 bases, with 15 bases separating them.